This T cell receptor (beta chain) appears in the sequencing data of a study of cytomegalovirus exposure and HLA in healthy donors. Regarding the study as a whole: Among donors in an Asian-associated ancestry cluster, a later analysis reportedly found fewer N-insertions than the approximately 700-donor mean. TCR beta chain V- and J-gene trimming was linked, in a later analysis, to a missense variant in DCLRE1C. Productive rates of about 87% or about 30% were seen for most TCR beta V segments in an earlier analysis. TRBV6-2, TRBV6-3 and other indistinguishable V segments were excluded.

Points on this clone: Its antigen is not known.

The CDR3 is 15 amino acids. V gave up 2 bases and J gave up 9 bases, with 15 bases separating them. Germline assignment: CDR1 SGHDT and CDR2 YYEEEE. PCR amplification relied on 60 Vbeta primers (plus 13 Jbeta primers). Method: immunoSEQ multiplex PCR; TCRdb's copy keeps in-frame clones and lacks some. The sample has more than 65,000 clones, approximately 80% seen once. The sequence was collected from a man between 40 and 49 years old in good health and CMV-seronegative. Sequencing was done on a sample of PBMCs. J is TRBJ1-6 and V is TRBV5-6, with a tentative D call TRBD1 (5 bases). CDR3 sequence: CASSLEGIGGSPLHF. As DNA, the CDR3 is TGTGCCAGCAGCTTAGAAGGGATCGGGGGTTCACCCCTCCACTTT.